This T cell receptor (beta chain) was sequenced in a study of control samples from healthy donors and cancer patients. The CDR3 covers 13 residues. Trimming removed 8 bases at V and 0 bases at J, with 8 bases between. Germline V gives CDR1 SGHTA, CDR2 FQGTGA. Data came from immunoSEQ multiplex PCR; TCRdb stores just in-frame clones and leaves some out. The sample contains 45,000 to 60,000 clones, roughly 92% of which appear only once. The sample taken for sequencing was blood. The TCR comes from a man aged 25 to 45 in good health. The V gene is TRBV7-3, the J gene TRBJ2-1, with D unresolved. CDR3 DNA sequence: TGTGCCAGCGGGCGGAGCTCCTACAATGAGCAGTTCTTC. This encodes CASGRSSYNEQFF.